A selection of T cell receptor beta chains follows, all from one sample in a study of OX40 agonist ivuxolimab in advanced cancers. Clones were read by immunoSEQ multiplex PCR, and TCRdb kept only the in-frame ones, dropping some. The sample has around 69,000 clones, roughly 87% seen once. Sample: CD4+ or CD8+ T cells sorted from blood, taken in a trial of the OX40 agonist ivuxolimab. The receptor source for this set is an adult with an advanced solid tumor such as melanoma, head and neck, liver or kidney cancer. CDR3s leave out the opening cysteine and the closing phenylalanine or tryptophan. A D gene is named only where the DNA matches it firmly.

V,J,length,D,CDR3
TRBV7-7,TRBJ2-5,11,TRBD2,ASRGLGEETQY
TRBV9,TRBJ2-3,13,-,ASSVRGTEGDTQY
TRBV2,TRBJ1-5,12,TRBD1,ASSLYRGDQPQH
TRBV10-1,TRBJ1-5,10,-,ASSDSNQPQH
TRBV9,TRBJ2-2,12,-,ASTIRRDTGELF
TRBV12-5,TRBJ1-4,12,-,ASGSGTLGEKLF
TRBV7-9,TRBJ1-3,13,TRBD1,ASSPAGQPGNTIY
TRBV2,-,12,TRBD2,ASSRTSGAYEQY
TRBV5-1,TRBJ1-5,12,TRBD1,ASSLGTGGSPQH
TRBV13,TRBJ2-3,14,-,ASSQSRRASTDTQY
TRBV18,TRBJ2-7,14,TRBD2,ASSPASTSGRAEQY
TRBV29-1,TRBJ1-1,11,-,SVSGQLNTEAF
TRBV5-8,TRBJ2-7,12,TRBD1,ASSAPGQTYEQY
TRBV5-1,TRBJ2-3,11,-,ASSSNPPDTQY
TRBV5-1,TRBJ2-2,11,-,ASRAVDTGELF
TRBV7-9,TRBJ2-3,16,TRBD2,ASSLNVHRLAGTDTQY
TRBV21-1,TRBJ1-1,13,-,ASSDGTGRNTEAF
TRBV7-9,TRBJ1-1,13,-,ASSLPGGDGTEAF
TRBV29-1,TRBJ2-2,12,TRBD2,SVAAGGDTGELF
TRBV19,TRBJ2-7,15,TRBD2,ASSGTSGRASTSEQY
TRBV7-3,TRBJ2-2,14,TRBD2,ASSSSSGRGTGELF
TRBV5-1,TRBJ1-2,10,-,ASSLGGDGYT
TRBV10-1,TRBJ1-1,11,-,ASSESGSSEAF
TRBV11-2,TRBJ1-2,10,-,ASSFSDYGYT
TRBV6-5,TRBJ2-7,10,-,ASSYQLYEQY
TRBV10-3,TRBJ1-1,11,-,AISERDITEAF
TRBV7-8,TRBJ2-2,12,-,ASSLVRGAGELF
TRBV19,TRBJ1-2,13,-,ASSIVGLSSYGYT